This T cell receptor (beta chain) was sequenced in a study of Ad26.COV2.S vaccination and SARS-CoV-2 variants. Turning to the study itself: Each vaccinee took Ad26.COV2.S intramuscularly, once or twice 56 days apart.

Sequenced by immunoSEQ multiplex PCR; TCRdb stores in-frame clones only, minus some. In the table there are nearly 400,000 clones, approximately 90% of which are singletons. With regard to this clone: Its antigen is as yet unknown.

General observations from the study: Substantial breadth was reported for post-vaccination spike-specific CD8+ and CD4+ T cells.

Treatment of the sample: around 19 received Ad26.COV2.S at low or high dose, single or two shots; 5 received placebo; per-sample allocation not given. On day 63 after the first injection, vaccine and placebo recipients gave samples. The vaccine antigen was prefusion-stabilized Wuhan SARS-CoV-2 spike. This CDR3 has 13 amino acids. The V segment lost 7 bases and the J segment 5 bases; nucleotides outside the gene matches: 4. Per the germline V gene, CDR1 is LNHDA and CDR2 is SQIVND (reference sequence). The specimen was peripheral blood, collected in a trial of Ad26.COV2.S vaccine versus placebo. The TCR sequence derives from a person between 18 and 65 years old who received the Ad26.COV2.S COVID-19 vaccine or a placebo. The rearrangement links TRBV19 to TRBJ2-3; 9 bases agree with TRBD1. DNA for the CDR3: TGTGCCAGTAACAGGGGGCAGAGAGATACGCAGTATTTT. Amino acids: CASNRGQRDTQYF.